This TCR beta chain was recovered during a study of shared clonotypes between healthy human individuals. Overall study context: Researchers assigned three CD4 naive, three CD4 memory, two CD8 naive and one CD8 memory plate to each donor.

Method: immunoSEQ multiplex PCR; TCRdb's copy keeps in-frame clones and lacks some. The table lists about 2.5 million clones, just under 95% of them singletons, with 0.37% in the top ten. Germline CDR1 and CDR2: MGHRA and YSYEKL. The CDR3 runs to 18 residues. Trimming left V 0 bases short and J 0 bases short, with 15 bases between. V gene TRBV4-1 combines with J gene TRBJ2-4; the D call may be TRBD1 or TRBD2 (5 bases each). The material sequenced was naive CD4+ T cells from PBMCs. The subset: CD45RA+ positively selected. The clonotype was recovered from a man between 18 and 35 years old in good health. Some clones in this sample may be carry-over from other donors' samples. CDR3 coding DNA: TGCGCCAGCAGCCAAGACTTCCGGGGCGCTTTAGCCAAAAACATTCAGTACTTC. It codes for CASSQDFRGALAKNIQYF.